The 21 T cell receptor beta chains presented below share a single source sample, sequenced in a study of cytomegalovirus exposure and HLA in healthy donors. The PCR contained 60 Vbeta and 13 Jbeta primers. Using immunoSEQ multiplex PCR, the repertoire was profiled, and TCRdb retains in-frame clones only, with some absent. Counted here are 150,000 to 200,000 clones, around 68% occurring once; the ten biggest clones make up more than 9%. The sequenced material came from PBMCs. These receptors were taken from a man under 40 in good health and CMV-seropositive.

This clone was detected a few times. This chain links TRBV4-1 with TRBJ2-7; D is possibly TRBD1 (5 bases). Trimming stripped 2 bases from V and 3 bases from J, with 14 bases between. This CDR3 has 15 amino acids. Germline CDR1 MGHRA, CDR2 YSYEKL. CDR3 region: CASSQLDSPGYEQYF. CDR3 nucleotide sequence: TGCGCCAGCAGCCAATTAGACAGCCCCGGCTACGAGCAGTACTTC.

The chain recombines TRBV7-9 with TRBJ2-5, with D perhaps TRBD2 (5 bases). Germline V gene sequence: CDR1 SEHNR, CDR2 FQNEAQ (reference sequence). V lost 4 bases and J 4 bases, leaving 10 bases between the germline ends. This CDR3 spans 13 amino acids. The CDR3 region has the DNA TGTGCCAGCAGCTCCGGGGTATCAGAGACCCAGTACTTC. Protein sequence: CASSSGVSETQYF. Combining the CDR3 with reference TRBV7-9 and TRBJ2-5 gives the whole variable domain DTGVSQNPRHKITKRGQNVTFRCDPISEHNRLYWYRQTLGQGPEFLTYFQNEAQLEKSRLLSDRFSAERPKGSFSTLEIQRTEQGDSAMYLCASSSGVSETQYFGPGTRLLVL.

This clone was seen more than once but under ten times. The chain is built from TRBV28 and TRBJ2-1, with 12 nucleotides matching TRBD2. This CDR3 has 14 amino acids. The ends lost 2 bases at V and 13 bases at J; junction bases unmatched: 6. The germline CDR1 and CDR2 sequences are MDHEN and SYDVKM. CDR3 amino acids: CASSLASGRAHQFF. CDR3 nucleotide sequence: TGTGCCAGCAGTTTAGCTAGCGGGAGGGCCCATCAGTTCTTC.

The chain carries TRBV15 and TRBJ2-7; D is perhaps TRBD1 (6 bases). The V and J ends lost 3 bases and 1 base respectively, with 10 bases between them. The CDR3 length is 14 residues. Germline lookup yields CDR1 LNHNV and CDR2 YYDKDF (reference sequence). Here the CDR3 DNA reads TGTGCCACCAGCAGCGTCGGACAGTCCTACGAGCAGTACTTC. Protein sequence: CATSSVGQSYEQYF. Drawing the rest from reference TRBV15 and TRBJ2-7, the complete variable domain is DAMVIQNPRYQVTQFGKPVTLSCSQTLNHNVMYWYQQKSSQAPKLLFHYYDKDFNNEADTPDNFQSRRPNTSFCFLDIRSPGLGDTAMYLCATSSVGQSYEQYFGPGTRLTVT.

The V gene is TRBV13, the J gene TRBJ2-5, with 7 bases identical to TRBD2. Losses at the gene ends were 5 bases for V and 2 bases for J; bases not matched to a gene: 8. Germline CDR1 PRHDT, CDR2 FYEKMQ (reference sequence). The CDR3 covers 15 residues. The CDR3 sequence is CASSGSGAGQETQYF. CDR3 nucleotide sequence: TGTGCCAGCAGCGGCAGCGGAGCGGGGCAAGAGACCCAGTACTTC.

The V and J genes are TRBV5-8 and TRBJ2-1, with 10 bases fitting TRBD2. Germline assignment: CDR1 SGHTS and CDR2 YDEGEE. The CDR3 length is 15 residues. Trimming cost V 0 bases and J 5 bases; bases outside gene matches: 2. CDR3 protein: CASSLGLAGHNEQFF. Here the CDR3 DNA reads TGTGCCAGCAGCTTGGGACTAGCGGGTCACAATGAGCAGTTCTTC.

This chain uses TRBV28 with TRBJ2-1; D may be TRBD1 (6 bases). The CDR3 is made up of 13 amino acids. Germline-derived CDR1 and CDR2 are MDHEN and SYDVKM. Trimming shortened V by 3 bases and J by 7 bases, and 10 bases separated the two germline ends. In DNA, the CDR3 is TGTGCCAGCAGTTTTGCAGGGGTGAATGAGCAGTTCTTC. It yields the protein CASSFAGVNEQFF. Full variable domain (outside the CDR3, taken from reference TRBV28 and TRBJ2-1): DVKVTQSSRYLVKRTGEKVFLECVQDMDHENMFWYRQDPGLGLRLIYFSYDVKMKEKGDIPEGYSVSREKKERFSLILESASTNQTSMYLCASSFAGVNEQFFGPGTRLTVL.

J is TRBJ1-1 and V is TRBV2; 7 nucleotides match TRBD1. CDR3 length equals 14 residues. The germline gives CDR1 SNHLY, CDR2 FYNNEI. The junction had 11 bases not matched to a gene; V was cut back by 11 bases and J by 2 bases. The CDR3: CADKIGGSNTEAFF. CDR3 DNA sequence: TGTGCCGATAAAATAGGGGGCTCCAACACTGAAGCTTTCTTT.

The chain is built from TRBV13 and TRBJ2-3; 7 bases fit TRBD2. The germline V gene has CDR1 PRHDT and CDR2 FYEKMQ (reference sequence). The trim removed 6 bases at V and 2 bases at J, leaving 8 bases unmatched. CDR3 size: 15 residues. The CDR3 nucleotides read TGTGCCAGCAGTATCACTAGCGCCCTCACAGATACGCAGTATTTT. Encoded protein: CASSITSALTDTQYF.

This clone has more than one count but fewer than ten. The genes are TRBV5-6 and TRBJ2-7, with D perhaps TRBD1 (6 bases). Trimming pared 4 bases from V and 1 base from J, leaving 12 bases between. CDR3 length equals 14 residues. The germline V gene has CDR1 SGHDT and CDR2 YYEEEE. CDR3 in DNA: TGTGCCAGCAGCACAGGGAGACCTTCCTACGAGCAGTACTTC. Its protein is CASSTGRPSYEQYF.

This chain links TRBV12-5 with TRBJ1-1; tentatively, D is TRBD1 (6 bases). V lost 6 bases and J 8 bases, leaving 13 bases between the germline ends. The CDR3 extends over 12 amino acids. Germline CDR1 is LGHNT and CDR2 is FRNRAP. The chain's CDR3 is CASGLGQFEAFF. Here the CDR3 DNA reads TGTGCTAGTGGACTAGGACAGTTCGAAGCTTTCTTT.

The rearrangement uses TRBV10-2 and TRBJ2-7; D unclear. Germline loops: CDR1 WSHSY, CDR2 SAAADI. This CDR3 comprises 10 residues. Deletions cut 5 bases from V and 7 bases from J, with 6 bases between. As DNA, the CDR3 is TGCGCCAGCAGTTCCGGGGAGCAGTACTTC. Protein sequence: CASSSGEQYF.

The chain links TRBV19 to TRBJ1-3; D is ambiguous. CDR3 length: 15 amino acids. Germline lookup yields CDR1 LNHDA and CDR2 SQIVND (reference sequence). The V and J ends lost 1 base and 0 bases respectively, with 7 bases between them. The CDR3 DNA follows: TGTGCCAGTAGTATAGTCCCACTCTCTGGAAACACCATATATTTT. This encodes CASSIVPLSGNTIYF.

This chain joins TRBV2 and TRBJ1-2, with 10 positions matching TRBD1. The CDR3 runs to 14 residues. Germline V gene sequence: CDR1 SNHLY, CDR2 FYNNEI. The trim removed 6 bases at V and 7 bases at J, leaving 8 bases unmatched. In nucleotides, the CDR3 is TGTGCCAGCAGAGAGACACGGGACAGGGGTGGCTACACCTTC. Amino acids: CASRETRDRGGYTF.

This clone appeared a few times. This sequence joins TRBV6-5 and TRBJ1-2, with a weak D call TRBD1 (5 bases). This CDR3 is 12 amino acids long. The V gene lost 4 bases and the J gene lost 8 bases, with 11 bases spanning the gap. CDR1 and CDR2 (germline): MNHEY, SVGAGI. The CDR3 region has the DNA TGTGCCAGCAGTTCCCTTTCAGGGGGCTACACCTTC. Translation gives CASSSLSGGYTF.

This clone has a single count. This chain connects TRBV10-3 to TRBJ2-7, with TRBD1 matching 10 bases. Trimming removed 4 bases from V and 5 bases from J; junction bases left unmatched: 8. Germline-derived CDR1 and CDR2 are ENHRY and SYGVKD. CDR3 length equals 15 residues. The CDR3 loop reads CAISGAGQGPHEQYF. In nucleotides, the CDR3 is TGTGCCATCAGTGGCGCGGGACAGGGGCCCCACGAGCAGTACTTC.

The CDR3 loop is CASGPGGSYEQYF. The DNA of the CDR3 is TGTGCCAGCGGTCCAGGGGGTTCCTACGAGCAGTACTTC. V and J are TRBV6-1 and TRBJ2-7; 7 bases agree with TRBD1. V lost 8 bases to trimming and J lost 1 base; unmatched junction nucleotides: 5. Germline V gene sequence: CDR1 MNHNS, CDR2 SASEGT. This CDR3 comprises 13 residues.

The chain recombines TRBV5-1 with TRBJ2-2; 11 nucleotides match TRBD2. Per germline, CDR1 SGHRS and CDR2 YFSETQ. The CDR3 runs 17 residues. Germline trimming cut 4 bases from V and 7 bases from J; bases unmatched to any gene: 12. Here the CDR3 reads CASSPSLAGVDGGELFF. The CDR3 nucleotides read TGCGCCAGCAGCCCCTCACTAGCGGGAGTAGACGGCGGGGAGCTGTTTTTT. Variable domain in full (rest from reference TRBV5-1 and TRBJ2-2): KAGVTQTPRYLIKTRGQQVTLSCSPISGHRSVSWYQQTPGQGLQFLFEYFSETQRNKGNFPGRFSGRQFSNSRSEMNVSTLELGDSALYLCASSPSLAGVDGGELFFGEGSRLTVL.

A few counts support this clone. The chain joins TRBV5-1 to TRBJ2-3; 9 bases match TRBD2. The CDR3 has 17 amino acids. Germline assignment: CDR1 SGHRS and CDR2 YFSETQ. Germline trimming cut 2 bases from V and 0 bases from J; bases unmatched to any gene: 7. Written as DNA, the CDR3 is TGCGCCAGCAGCTTTGGAGGGACTAGCAAGAGCACAGATACGCAGTATTTT. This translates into CASSFGGTSKSTDTQYF.

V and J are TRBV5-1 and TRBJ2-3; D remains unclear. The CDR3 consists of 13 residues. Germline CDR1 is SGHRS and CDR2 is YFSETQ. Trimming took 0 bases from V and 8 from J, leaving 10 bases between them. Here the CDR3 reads CASSLVARSTQYF. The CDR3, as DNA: TGCGCCAGCAGCTTGGTGGCCAGAAGTACGCAGTATTTT.

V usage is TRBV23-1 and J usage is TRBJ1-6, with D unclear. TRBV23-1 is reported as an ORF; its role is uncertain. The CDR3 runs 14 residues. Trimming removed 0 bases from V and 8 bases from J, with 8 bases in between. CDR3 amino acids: CASSQSQSDSPLHF. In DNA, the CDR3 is TGCGCCAGCAGTCAATCCCAGTCCGATTCACCCCTCCACTTT.